These 24 T cell receptor beta chains were sequenced from one sample in a study of shared clonotypes between healthy human individuals. Data came from immunoSEQ multiplex PCR; TCRdb stores just in-frame clones and leaves some out. The sample carries millions of clones, over 85% recorded once. Specimen: naive CD4+ T cells sorted from blood. The sample's subset: CD45RA+ positively selected. The receptor source for this set is a man aged 18 to 35 in good health.

The chain combines TRBV18 with TRBJ1-6; TRBD1 aligns across 7 bases. Trimming at V came to 4 bases and at J to 6 bases, leaving 9 bases not matched to a gene. CDR3 length equals 16 residues. Germline-derived CDR1 and CDR2 are KGHSH and LQKENI. CDR3 residues: CASSLDRFISNSPLHF. The CDR3 coding sequence is TGTGCCAGCTCACTGGACAGGTTTATTAGTAATTCACCCCTCCACTTT. The variable domain in full, completed from reference TRBV18 and TRBJ1-6, reads NAGVMQNPRHLVRRRGQEARLRCSPMKGHSHVYWYRQLPEEGLKFMVYLQKENIIDESGMPKERFSAEFPKEGPSILRIQQVVRGDSAAYFCASSLDRFISNSPLHFGNGTRLTVT.

The gene calls are TRBV7-9 and TRBJ1-3; possibly TRBD1 for D (5 bases). Germline loops: CDR1 SEHNR, CDR2 FQNEAQ (reference sequence). The CDR3 length is 16 residues. V was pared by 3 bases and J by 0 bases, with 12 bases between. The CDR3 DNA reads TGTGCCAGCAGCTTTTACGACAGCAGCTCTGGAAACACCATATATTTT. As protein: CASSFYDSSSGNTIYF.

V and J are TRBV11-1 and TRBJ1-1, with D possibly TRBD1 on 5 matching bases. CDR3 length: 15 residues. CDR1 is SGHAT, CDR2 FQDESV, per germline (reference sequence). V was clipped by 2 bases and J by 0 bases, with 10 bases between them. CDR3 sequence reads: CASSLLGGLNTEAFF. The CDR3 nucleotides are TGTGCCAGCAGCTTATTGGGGGGATTGAACACTGAAGCTTTCTTT.

CDR3 DNA: TGTGCCAGCAGAGATCGGGAGGAGGGAGAGACCCAGTACTTC. Translation gives CASRDREEGETQYF. The genes are TRBV25-1 and TRBJ2-5; 7 bases map to TRBD2. Germline trimming cut 6 bases from V and 4 bases from J; bases unmatched to any gene: 8. The CDR3 loop spans 14 amino acids. Looked up from germline, CDR1 is MGHDK and CDR2 is SYGVNS.

CDR3 region: CASLAVQETQYF. Here the CDR3 DNA reads TGTGCCAGCTTAGCGGTACAAGAGACCCAGTACTTC. The chain recombines TRBV2 with TRBJ2-5, with D perhaps TRBD2 (6 bases). This CDR3 has 12 residues. V dropped 8 bases and J dropped 2 bases, with 9 bases sitting between them. Germline CDR1 SNHLY, CDR2 FYNNEI.

The V call is TRBV7-2, the J call TRBJ2-5; a possible D gene is TRBD1 (6 bases). V lost 6 bases and J 4 bases, leaving 15 bases between the germline ends. Germline CDR1 SGHTA, CDR2 FQGNSA. This CDR3 comprises 14 residues. CDR3 sequence (DNA): TGTGCCAGCAGGCGAGACAGGAGCCTAGAGACCCAGTACTTC. Translating gives CASRRDRSLETQYF.

The chain recombines TRBV15 with TRBJ2-7; 12 bases are a match to TRBD2. Losses at the gene ends were 5 bases for V and 2 bases for J; bases not matched to a gene: 4. This CDR3 is 15 amino acids long. The germline gives CDR1 LNHNV, CDR2 YYDKDF (reference sequence). The CDR3 here is CATSLAGGMAYEQYF. CDR3 nucleotides: TGTGCCACCAGCCTAGCGGGGGGGATGGCCTACGAGCAGTACTTC.

This clone came up a few times. V and J are TRBV7-2 and TRBJ1-1, with D perhaps matching TRBD1 (5 bases). V gave up 4 bases and J gave up 2 bases, with 8 bases separating them. CDR1 is SGHTA, CDR2 FQGNSA, per germline. The CDR3 sequence is 13 residues long. The CDR3 DNA reads as TGTGCCAGCAGCTACCAGGGTAACACTGAAGCTTTCTTT. The encoded protein is CASSYQGNTEAFF.

This sequence joins TRBV5-1 and TRBJ2-2, with D unresolved. Looked up from germline, CDR1 is SGHRS and CDR2 is YFSETQ. V lost 4 bases, J lost 0 bases, and 4 bases lay in between. The CDR3 spans 13 residues. CDR3 nucleotides: TGCGCCAGCAGCGGCGCGAACACCGGGGAGCTGTTTTTT. Translated, it gives CASSGANTGELFF.

On this clone: This specimen includes other DNA sequences encoding the same CDR3. This chain connects TRBV5-1 to TRBJ1-3; D remains unclear. The V and J ends lost 0 bases and 3 bases respectively, with 4 bases between them. CDR1 and CDR2 from the germline V gene are SGHRS and YFSETQ. The CDR3 has 13 amino acids. The CDR3 DNA reads as TGCGCCAGCAGCTTGGACGGTGGAAACACCATATATTTT. Protein sequence: CASSLDGGNTIYF.

The chain is built from TRBV2 and TRBJ1-5; D perhaps matches TRBD1 (5 bases). With 0 bases removed from V and 5 bases from J, the gap between germline ends came to 14 bases. The CDR3 has 16 amino acids. CDR1 and CDR2 from the germline V gene are SNHLY and FYNNEI. For the CDR3, the DNA is TGTGCCAGCAGTGAAGCGTGGGGGAAGGCCGATCAGCCCCAGCATTTT. It yields the protein CASSEAWGKADQPQHF.

The table lists this clone with a count of one. The chain is built from TRBV19 and TRBJ2-6, with D uncertain. Germline CDR1 reads LNHDA; CDR2 reads SQIVND (reference sequence). The length of the CDR3 is 12 residues. Trimming pared 10 bases from V and 0 bases from J, leaving 4 bases between. The DNA for the CDR3 is TGTGCCATTAACTCTGGGGCCAACGTCCTGACTTTC. Its protein is CAINSGANVLTF.

As regards this clone: Within the sample, other DNA sequences also encode this same CDR3. The rearrangement links TRBV18 to TRBJ1-4; D not certain. The CDR3 spans 14 residues. Trimming stripped 3 bases from V and 2 bases from J, with 7 bases between. CDR1 and CDR2 from the germline V gene are KGHSH and LQKENI. The CDR3 DNA is TGTGCCAGCTCACCCGGAGGGACTAATGAAAAACTGTTTTTT. This codes for CASSPGGTNEKLFF.

The V and J genes are TRBV10-3 and TRBJ1-1; TRBD1 matches at 7 bases. In germline, CDR1 is ENHRY, CDR2 SYGVKD. This CDR3 has 13 residues. J was trimmed by 5 bases and V by 4 bases; bases with no gene match: 4. CDR3 amino acids: CAISAGTETEAFF. The CDR3 nucleotides are TGTGCCATCAGTGCCGGGACAGAAACTGAAGCTTTCTTT.

The chain uses TRBV30 and TRBJ2-7; 7 bases match TRBD1. J was trimmed by 3 bases and V by 4 bases; bases with no gene match: 21. This CDR3 contains 18 residues. Germline values: CDR1 GTSNPN, CDR2 SVGIG (reference sequence). This CDR3 is CAWKVVQGTPHFHYEQYF. The CDR3 DNA reads as TGTGCCTGGAAAGTGGTACAGGGGACCCCCCACTTCCACTACGAGCAGTACTTC.

The chain couples TRBV4-3 to TRBJ2-7, with D unclear. The CDR3 totals 15 residues. CDR1 is LGHNA and CDR2 is YSLEER in the germline V gene. The V end lost 0 bases, the J end lost 4 bases, and 13 bases lay between the germline ends. The CDR3 sequence: CASSQDVGGTYEQYF. The CDR3 nucleotides are TGCGCCAGCAGCCAAGACGTGGGTGGAACGTACGAGCAGTACTTC.

The chain has TRBV30 and TRBJ2-5; D is perhaps TRBD2 (5 bases). Germline V lookup: CDR1 GTSNPN, CDR2 SVGIG (reference sequence). V gave up 2 bases and J gave up 1 base, with 11 bases separating them. The CDR3 is 14 amino acids. This CDR3 is CAWSSGSVQETQYF. CDR3 in DNA: TGTGCCTGGAGTAGTGGGAGCGTCCAAGAGACCCAGTACTTC.

The gene calls are TRBV25-1 and TRBJ2-7; 7 bases match TRBD1. There are 13 residues in the CDR3. The germline V gene has CDR1 MGHDK and CDR2 SYGVNS. J was trimmed by 3 bases and V by 6 bases; bases with no gene match: 5. The chain's CDR3 is CASRGQPSYEQYF. The DNA of the CDR3 is TGTGCCAGCAGGGGACAGCCGAGCTACGAGCAGTACTTC.

The CDR3 DNA follows: TGCGCCAGCACCCGAGGGGGCGACTACGAGCAGTACTTC. This translates into CASTRGGDYEQYF. The genes are TRBV5-1 and TRBJ2-7; 7 bases map to TRBD1. V lost 6 bases, J lost 3 bases, and 6 bases stayed unmatched. Germline V lookup: CDR1 SGHRS, CDR2 YFSETQ. CDR3 size: 13 residues.

This clone was counted only a few times. CDR3 nucleotide sequence: TGCGCCAGCAGCTTGAGGACAGGGCTTGGGTACACTGAAGCTTTCTTT. This gives the protein CASSLRTGLGYTEAFF. The V call is TRBV5-1, the J call TRBJ1-1, with TRBD1 matching over 8 bases. The CDR3 contains 16 residues. The J segment lost 3 bases and the V segment lost 1 base, leaving 8 bases of the junction unmatched. Germline loops: CDR1 SGHRS, CDR2 YFSETQ.

This clone has only a few counts. The V gene is TRBV2, the J gene TRBJ1-6; 7 nucleotides align to TRBD1. The CDR3 is 15 residues long. Germline V gives CDR1 SNHLY, CDR2 FYNNEI. V shed 5 bases, J shed 6 bases, and the junction held 7 bases outside the gene matches. The CDR3 nucleotides are TGTGCCAGCAGTCCTCCCGGGACAGTTAATTCACCCCTCCACTTT. Protein: CASSPPGTVNSPLHF.

This chain connects TRBV21-1 to TRBJ2-6; the D segment call TRBD2 is taken from the table without a DNA check. TRBV21-1 is listed as a pseudogene. The length of the CDR3 is 17 residues. CDR3 in DNA: TGTGCCAGCAGCCCGAGGAGACGGCCGGCTGGGGCCAACGTCCTGACTTTC. It specifies CASSPRRRPAGANVLTF.

The CDR3 nucleotides read TGTGCCAGCAGGGAGATCCCAAATTCACCCCTCCACTTT. It encodes CASREIPNSPLHF. The chain has TRBV2 and TRBJ1-6; no clear D. Germline V gives CDR1 SNHLY, CDR2 FYNNEI. The CDR3 has 13 residues. V was trimmed by 6 bases and J by 7 bases, leaving 10 bases between them.

The chain uses TRBV29-1 and TRBJ2-3, with TRBD2 matching over 7 bases. This CDR3 spans 15 amino acids. Germline-derived CDR1 and CDR2 are SQVTM and ANQGSEA. V lost 3 bases and J lost 1; bases outside the gene matches: 7. The CDR3 bases are TGCAGCGTTGATCTTTCGGGGAGGGGCACAGATACGCAGTATTTT. It yields the protein CSVDLSGRGTDTQYF.